Following are 31 T cell receptor beta chains from one sample sequenced in a study of cytomegalovirus exposure and HLA in healthy donors (dated by TCRdb to 2016 to 2017). The library was obtained by the immunoSEQ multiplex PCR assay. For the multiplex PCR, a mixture combining 60 forward primers for TCR Vbeta segments and 13 reverse primers for TCR Jbeta segments was used. TCRdb provides this immuneACCESS table in a form limited to in-frame rearrangements. Some clones are lacking; in checked studies, under half of them reflect an unresolved V gene, and why the rest are absent is not known. This sample holds under 130,000 clones; over 80% were observed only once. Over 5% of the sample belongs to the ten largest clones. Sequencing was carried out using PBMCs. All receptors come from a man aged 18 to 30 in good health and CMV-seronegative.

The V call is TRBV4-2, the J call TRBJ1-2; perhaps TRBD1 as D (6 bases). Germline V gene data show CDR1 as LGHNA and CDR2 as YNFKEQ. V lost 5 bases and J 0 bases, leaving 13 bases between the germline ends. The CDR3 has 15 amino acids. CDR3 residues: CASSFMAGANYGYTF. Here the CDR3 DNA reads TGTGCCAGCAGCTTTATGGCAGGGGCTAACTATGGCTACACCTTC.

V and J are TRBV7-8 and TRBJ1-2, with TRBD1 identical over 10 bases. CDR3 length: 14 residues. Trimming cost V 1 base and J 8 bases; bases outside gene matches: 4. The germline CDR1 and CDR2 sequences are SGHVS and FQNEAQ. CDR3 protein: CASSLVRTGGGYTF. As DNA, the CDR3 is TGTGCCAGCAGCTTAGTTAGGACAGGGGGAGGCTACACCTTC.

The chain couples TRBV7-9 to TRBJ2-3; 7 bases align to TRBD2. Per the germline V gene, CDR1 is SEHNR and CDR2 is FQNEAQ (reference sequence). V trimming: 0 bases; J trimming: 5 bases; junction bases outside the gene matches: 2. CDR3 length: 14 residues. Here the CDR3 reads CASSLAREVDTQYF. DNA of the CDR3: TGTGCCAGCAGCTTAGCCCGGGAGGTAGATACGCAGTATTTT.

This rearrangement joins TRBV19 to TRBJ2-1; 13 nucleotides align to TRBD2. The CDR3 is 14 residues long. The junction had 4 bases not matched to a gene; V was cut back by 8 bases and J by 6 bases. Germline values: CDR1 LNHDA, CDR2 SQIVND (reference sequence). CDR3 residues: CASLRTSGSNEQFF. DNA of the CDR3: TGTGCCAGTTTAAGGACTAGCGGGAGCAATGAGCAGTTCTTC. Complete variable domain (other parts from reference TRBV19 and TRBJ2-1): DGGITQSPKYLFRKEGQNVTLSCEQNLNHDAMYWYRQDPGQGLRLIYYSQIVNDFQKGDIAEGYSVSREKKESFPLTVTSAQKNPTAFYLCASLRTSGSNEQFFGPGTRLTVL.

The V and J genes are TRBV5-1 and TRBJ1-2; TRBD1 might be the D (6 bases). V lost 3 bases and J 7 bases, leaving 10 bases between the germline ends. The CDR3 has 12 residues. Germline CDR1 SGHRS, CDR2 YFSETQ. Written as DNA, the CDR3 is TGCGCCAGCAGCTGGGACACCTTTGGCTACACCTTC. Residues: CASSWDTFGYTF.

The table lists this clone with a count of one. V usage is TRBV9 and J usage is TRBJ2-7; 9 positions agree with TRBD1. This CDR3 is built from 17 residues. Trimming cost V 4 bases and J 3 bases; bases outside gene matches: 14. CDR1 and CDR2 (germline): SGDLS, YYNGEE. Here the CDR3 reads CASSTHLTGQGLYEQYF. The DNA for the CDR3 is TGTGCCAGCAGCACACACTTAACGGGACAGGGACTCTACGAGCAGTACTTC.

The chain employs TRBV6-4 and TRBJ2-3; TRBD2 is a possible D gene (5 bases). V dropped 4 bases and J dropped 0 bases, with 5 bases sitting between them. Germline CDR1 MRHNA, CDR2 SNTAGT. The CDR3 has 13 amino acids. For the CDR3, the DNA is TGTGCCAGCAGTGCTAGCAGCACAGATACGCAGTATTTT. This sequence encodes CASSASSTDTQYF.

The chain is built from TRBV19 and TRBJ2-7; D is perhaps TRBD1 (6 bases). The germline V gene has CDR1 LNHDA and CDR2 SQIVND (reference sequence). The V end lost 5 bases, the J end lost 1 base, and 9 bases lay between the germline ends. The CDR3 consists of 13 residues. The CDR3 loop is CASSAGQSYEQYF. As DNA, the CDR3 is TGTGCCAGTAGTGCCGGACAGTCCTACGAGCAGTACTTC.

The V and J genes are TRBV4-1 and TRBJ2-5; D is possibly TRBD1 (5 bases). This CDR3 is built from 12 residues. Germline CDR1 is MGHRA and CDR2 is YSYEKL. Trimming cost V 4 bases and J 9 bases, with 12 bases left between them. The CDR3 is CASSPEVGPQYF. The CDR3 nucleotides are TGCGCCAGCAGCCCAGAGGTGGGGCCCCAGTACTTC.

The chain recombines TRBV6-1 with TRBJ1-1, with a possible D match to TRBD1 (5 bases). CDR1 MNHNS and CDR2 SASEGT come from the germline V gene. The CDR3 has 11 amino acids. Trimming cost V 9 bases and J 1 base, with 6 bases left between them. CDR3 nucleotides: TGTGCCAGTGGGGCGAACACTGAAGCTTTCTTT. Protein sequence: CASGANTEAFF.

The genes are TRBV5-8 and TRBJ1-4, with 9 bases that match TRBD1. CDR1 and CDR2 (germline): SGHTS, YDEGEE. J lost 3 bases, V lost 0 bases, and 0 bases had no gene match. The CDR3 consists of 15 residues. CDR3 nucleotides: TGTGCCAGCAGCTTGGGGACAGGGGCTAATGAAAAACTGTTTTTT. Protein product: CASSLGTGANEKLFF.

Remarks on this clone: One junction end disagrees with the germline gene, perhaps due to a read error. V and J are TRBV28 and TRBJ1-1; 7 nucleotides line up with TRBD1. Germline CDR1 reads MDHEN; CDR2 reads SYDVKM. The CDR3 covers 15 residues. For the CDR3, the DNA is TGTGCCAGCACTTTACAGGGGCCGGTGAACACTGAAGCTTTCTTT. Protein sequence: CASTLQGPVNTEAFF.

The rearrangement links TRBV13 to TRBJ2-7; the match to TRBD2 covers 9 bases. The CDR3 extends over 15 amino acids. Trimming at V came to 1 base and at J to 4 bases, leaving 5 bases not matched to a gene. Looked up from germline, CDR1 is PRHDT and CDR2 is FYEKMQ (reference sequence). The DNA of the CDR3 is TGTGCCAGCAGCTTAGTGGCGGGAGGGCTGTACGAGCAGTACTTC. Its protein is CASSLVAGGLYEQYF. The full variable domain, in which reference TRBV13 and TRBJ2-7 provide the parts outside the CDR3, is AAGVIQSPRHLIKEKRETATLKCYPIPRHDTVYWYQQGPGQDPQFLISFYEKMQSDKGSIPDRFSAQQFSDYHSELNMSSLELGDSALYFCASSLVAGGLYEQYFGPGTRLTVT.

This clone has a handful of counts. The CDR3 DNA sequence: TGTGCCAGCAGCTCCCTTAGCGGGGGGGGCAATGAGCAGTTCTTC. It encodes CASSSLSGGGNEQFF. The chain links TRBV5-4 to TRBJ2-1; 11 nucleotides line up with TRBD2. The germline V gene has CDR1 SGHNT and CDR2 YYREEE (reference sequence). There are 15 residues in the CDR3. V was pared by 3 bases and J by 6 bases, with 5 bases of the junction left unmatched. Filled out from reference TRBV5-4 and TRBJ2-1, the complete variable domain reads ETGVTQSPTHLIKTRGQQVTLRCSSQSGHNTVSWYQQALGQGPQFIFQYYREEENGRGNFPPRFSGLQFPNYSSELNVNALELDDSALYLCASSSLSGGGNEQFFGPGTRLTVL.

The chain joins TRBV4-1 to TRBJ2-1; 11 bases are a match to TRBD2. The CDR3 is 15 amino acids. Germline V lookup: CDR1 MGHRA, CDR2 YSYEKL. Germline trimming cut 7 bases from V and 7 bases from J; bases unmatched to any gene: 9. CDR3 region: CASKPLLAGGNEQFF. For the CDR3, the DNA is TGCGCCAGCAAACCCCTCTTAGCGGGAGGGAATGAGCAGTTCTTC.

The chain has TRBV14 and TRBJ2-1; D possibly corresponds to TRBD2 (6 bases). Per germline, CDR1 SGHDN and CDR2 FVKESK. V lost 9 bases and J lost 3, with 18 bases in between. This CDR3 comprises 15 residues. The CDR3 nucleotides read TGTGCCAGTTCCCCATCCGGGCGGGGCTACAATGAGCAGTTCTTC. This sequence encodes CASSPSGRGYNEQFF.

The chain employs TRBV5-6 and TRBJ1-2, with TRBD1 identical over 7 bases. The junction had 13 bases not matched to a gene; V was cut back by 2 bases and J by 9 bases. Germline CDR1 and CDR2: SGHDT and YYEEEE. The CDR3 consists of 15 residues. The CDR3 region is CASSLLAGGSKSYTF. The CDR3 region has the DNA TGTGCCAGCAGCTTACTGGCAGGGGGGTCAAAGAGCTACACCTTC.

This clone was seen only a few times. The CDR3 nucleotides read TGTGCCAGCAGTTTCAGCAGGGGGACTGGAAACACCATATATTTT. Its translation is CASSFSRGTGNTIYF. This sequence joins TRBV28 and TRBJ1-3; 7 bases agree with TRBD1. The length of the CDR3 is 15 residues. Germline V CDR1 and CDR2: MDHEN, SYDVKM. Unmatched junction bases numbered 4, after V lost 3 bases and J lost 2 bases.

The V and J genes are TRBV5-1 and TRBJ2-3; 10 bases agree with TRBD1. Unmatched junction bases numbered 12, after V lost 0 bases and J lost 11 bases. The germline V gene has CDR1 SGHRS and CDR2 YFSETQ. CDR3 length: 16 residues. Here the CDR3 reads CASSLEVGQGSDKQYF. CDR3 DNA: TGCGCCAGCAGCTTGGAAGTGGGACAGGGGTCTGACAAGCAGTATTTT.

The chain employs TRBV7-9 and TRBJ1-2, with 9 bases lining up with TRBD1. Germline V gene lookup returns CDR1 SEHNR and CDR2 FQNEAQ (reference sequence). This CDR3 comprises 16 residues. J was trimmed by 4 bases and V by 1 base; bases with no gene match: 7. The CDR3 sequence: CASSLVGQGRIYGYTF. The CDR3 nucleotides are TGTGCCAGCAGCTTAGTGGGACAGGGTCGAATCTATGGCTACACCTTC.

The gene calls are TRBV10-3 and TRBJ2-6; D remains unclear. The CDR3 is 18 residues long. Germline values: CDR1 ENHRY, CDR2 SYGVKD. Trimming cost V 0 bases and J 0 bases, with 12 bases left between them. CDR3 sequence: CAISESGGSSSGANVLTF. The CDR3 bases are TGTGCCATCAGTGAGTCGGGTGGGTCTAGCTCTGGGGCCAACGTCCTGACTTTC.

With respect to this clone: Relative to the germline gene, one junction end is altered; a read error may explain this. The chain combines TRBV7-9 with TRBJ2-7; 7 bases line up with TRBD2. Germline V gene lookup returns CDR1 SEHNR and CDR2 FQNEAQ (reference sequence). This CDR3 spans 12 amino acids. CDR3 sequence: CSSSPGGYEQYF. The CDR3 DNA sequence: TGTTCCAGCAGCCCGGGAGGCTACGAGCAGTACTTC.

The CDR3 region has the DNA TGTGCCAGCAGTGAGGGGACTAGCGGGATTGAGACCCAGTACTTC. This sequence encodes CASSEGTSGIETQYF. The V and J genes are TRBV27 and TRBJ2-5, with 13 bases matching TRBD2. The CDR3 totals 15 residues. The V and J ends lost 5 bases and 5 bases, in that order; junction bases with no gene match: 5. Germline CDR1 reads MNHEY; CDR2 reads SMNVEV (reference sequence).

J is TRBJ2-4 and V is TRBV7-2, with TRBD2 matching 8 bases. Germline assignment: CDR1 SGHTA and CDR2 FQGNSA. Trimming took 4 bases from V and 8 from J; bases not matched to a gene: 10. The CDR3 extends over 15 amino acids. CDR3 protein: CASSSRTGGRDIQYF. CDR3 coding DNA: TGTGCCAGCAGCTCCCGTACGGGGGGGAGGGACATTCAGTACTTC.

The rearrangement joins TRBV5-6 to TRBJ1-2; D may be TRBD1 (6 bases). The CDR3 totals 14 residues. The ends were cut back, 1 base at V and 3 bases at J, with 10 bases in the middle. In germline, CDR1 is SGHDT, CDR2 YYEEEE. The CDR3 region is CASSLPGADYGYTF. The CDR3 DNA follows: TGTGCCAGCAGCTTGCCAGGGGCCGACTATGGCTACACCTTC.

As regards this clone: In the same sample, other DNA sequences code for this CDR3. V is TRBV28 and J is TRBJ1-1; D is undetermined. The CDR3 totals 13 residues. Germline CDR1 and CDR2: MDHEN and SYDVKM. V lost 3 bases and J lost 2, with 7 bases in between. In nucleotides, the CDR3 is TGTGCCAGCAGTTTGGGGAGAAACACTGAAGCTTTCTTT. Translating gives CASSLGRNTEAFF.

V gene TRBV7-8 combines with J gene TRBJ2-1; D may be TRBD2 (5 bases). CDR1 SGHVS and CDR2 FQNEAQ come from the germline V gene. V dropped 6 bases and J dropped 0 bases, with 12 bases sitting between them. The length of the CDR3 is 15 residues. This CDR3 reads CASRSSKNSYNEQFF. For the CDR3, the DNA is TGTGCCAGCAGATCTAGCAAAAACTCCTACAATGAGCAGTTCTTC.

In its sample, this clone is medium-sized. The rearrangement links TRBV4-3 to TRBJ1-2, with TRBD1 as a possible D gene (6 bases). The germline V gene has CDR1 LGHNA and CDR2 YSLEER. The CDR3 is 15 residues long. The ends were cut back, 0 bases at V and 4 bases at J, with 12 bases in the middle. This CDR3 reads CASSQEGRGFYGYTF. For the CDR3, the DNA is TGCGCCAGCAGCCAAGAGGGCAGGGGCTTCTATGGCTACACCTTC.

The V gene is TRBV18, the J gene TRBJ2-4; TRBD1 aligns across 8 bases. CDR3 length: 17 residues. CDR1 is KGHSH and CDR2 is LQKENI in the germline V gene. After removal of 6 bases from V and 1 base from J, the junction contained 11 bases not matched to a gene. In nucleotides, the CDR3 is TGTGCCAGCTCTCCGCCTAGCAGGGGGCTCGCCAAAAACATTCAGTACTTC. It encodes CASSPPSRGLAKNIQYF.

The rearrangement joins TRBV5-5 to TRBJ2-4, with 10 bases matching TRBD2. Germline V gene data show CDR1 as SGHKS and CDR2 as YYEKEE (reference sequence). The ends lost 4 bases at V and 0 bases at J; junction bases unmatched: 7. This CDR3 has 17 amino acids. The CDR3 sequence: CASSPVLAGLAKNIQYF. The CDR3 DNA is TGTGCCAGCAGCCCCGTACTAGCGGGACTAGCCAAAAACATTCAGTACTTC.

This chain joins TRBV9 and TRBJ2-3; weak D call: TRBD2 (6 bases). Trimming removed 3 bases from V and 5 bases from J, with 10 bases in between. This CDR3 is built from 13 residues. Germline-derived CDR1 and CDR2 are SGDLS and YYNGEE. The CDR3 DNA reads TGTGCCAGCAGCGCCCGAGCGGGAGATACGCAGTATTTT. Its protein product is CASSARAGDTQYF. The variable domain in full, with the rest retrieved from reference TRBV9 and TRBJ2-3, is DSGVTQTPKHLITATGQRVTLRCSPRSGDLSVYWYQQSLDQGLQFLIQYYNGEERAKGNILERFSAQQFPDLHSELNLSSLELGDSALYFCASSARAGDTQYFGPGTRLTVL.